The source of this T cell receptor (beta chain) is a study of PD-1 blockade in mismatch repair-deficient tumors. This CDR3 spans 15 amino acids. The V end lost 1 base, the J end lost 1 base, and 10 bases lay between the germline ends. CDR1 and CDR2 from the germline V gene are SGHTA and FQGNSA. This clone was detected a few times. This same CDR3 is encoded by further DNA sequences in the sample. Measured with immunoSEQ multiplex PCR; TCRdb has only the in-frame clones, and not every one. The repertoire holds about 66,000 clones, with roughly 80% as singletons. The TCR comes from an adult with mismatch repair-deficient cancer. The sample here was peripheral blood, taken 2 weeks after starting pembrolizumab. The rearrangement joins TRBV7-2 to TRBJ1-1, with D possibly matching TRBD1 (5 bases). The CDR3 sequence is CASSLEGVPNTEAFF. For the CDR3, the DNA is TGTGCCAGCAGCTTAGAAGGGGTGCCGAACACTGAAGCTTTCTTT.